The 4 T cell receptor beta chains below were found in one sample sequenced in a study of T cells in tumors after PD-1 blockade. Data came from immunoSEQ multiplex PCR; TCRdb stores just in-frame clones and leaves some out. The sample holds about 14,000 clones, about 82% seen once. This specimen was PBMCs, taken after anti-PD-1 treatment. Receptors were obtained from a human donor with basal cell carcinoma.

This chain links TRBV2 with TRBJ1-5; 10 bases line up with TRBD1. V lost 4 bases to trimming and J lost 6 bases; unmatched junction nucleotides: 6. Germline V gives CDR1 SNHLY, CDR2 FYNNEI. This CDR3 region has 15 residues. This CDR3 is CASSGEGQGGQPQHF. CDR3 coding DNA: TGTGCCAGCAGTGGGGAAGGACAGGGGGGTCAGCCCCAGCATTTT. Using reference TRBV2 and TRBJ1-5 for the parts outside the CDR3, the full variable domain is EPEVTQTPSHQVTQMGQEVILRCVPISNHLYFYWYRQILGQKVEFLVSFYNNEISEKSEIFDDQFSVERPDGSNFTLKIRSTKLEDSAMYFCASSGEGQGGQPQHFGDGTRLSIL.

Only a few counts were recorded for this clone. In DNA, the CDR3 is TGTGCCAGCAGAGGGGGAAATCAGCCCCAGCATTTT. It encodes CASRGGNQPQHF. The chain combines TRBV28 with TRBJ1-5; tentatively, D is TRBD1 (6 bases). The CDR3 is made up of 12 amino acids. The V gene lost 6 bases and the J gene lost 4 bases, with 7 bases spanning the gap. Germline CDR1 and CDR2: MDHEN and SYDVKM.

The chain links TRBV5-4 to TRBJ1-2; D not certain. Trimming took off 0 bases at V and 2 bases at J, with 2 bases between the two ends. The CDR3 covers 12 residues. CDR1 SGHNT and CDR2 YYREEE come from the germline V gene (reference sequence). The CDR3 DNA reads TGTGCCAGCAGCTTGGACAACTATGGCTACACCTTC. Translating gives CASSLDNYGYTF.

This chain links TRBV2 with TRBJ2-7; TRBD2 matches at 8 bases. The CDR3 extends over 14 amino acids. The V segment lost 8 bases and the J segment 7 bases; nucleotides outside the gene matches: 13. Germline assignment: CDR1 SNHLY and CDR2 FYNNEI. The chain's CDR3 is CASRRRGAQGEQYF. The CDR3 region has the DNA TGTGCCAGCCGGAGGCGGGGGGCCCAGGGGGAGCAGTACTTC.